A selection of T cell receptor beta chains follows, all from one sample in a study of T cell responses to AZD1222 COVID-19 vaccine. Clones were read by immunoSEQ multiplex PCR, and TCRdb kept only the in-frame ones, dropping some. The sample has roughly 80,000 clones, approximately 90% seen once. Specimen: peripheral blood, collected 28 days after the second AZD1222 dose. Every receptor here comes from an adult who received the AZD1222 COVID-19 vaccine. CDR3s include the opening cysteine and the closing phenylalanine or tryptophan. The D gene is left open where the match is weak. The size field is filled for only some rows; it gives once, few, many or a size class.

v_gene,d_gene,abundance,j_gene,CDR3aa,CDR3nt
TRBV11-2,NA,NA,TRBJ2-5,CASSLEGGSGETQYF,TGTGCCAGCAGCTTAGAGGGGGGTTCTGGAGAGACCCAGTACTTC
TRBV6-5,NA,NA,TRBJ1-6,CASSYPDSAPLHF,TGTGCCAGCAGTTACCCTGACTCGGCACCCCTCCACTTT
TRBV2,TRBD1,few,TRBJ1-1,CASSNLQGIEAFF,TGTGCCAGCAGCAACTTACAGGGGATTGAAGCTTTCTTT
TRBV25-1,NA,NA,TRBJ1-1,CASSALTVKGNTEAFF,TGTGCCAGCAGTGCCTTGACCGTAAAGGGGAACACTGAAGCTTTCTTT
TRBV6-5,TRBD2,NA,TRBJ2-2,CASTHGGGTGELFF,TGTGCCAGCACCCACGGGGGGGGCACCGGGGAGCTGTTTTTT
TRBV6-5,TRBD1,NA,TRBJ2-7,CASSYSSDRVTYEQYF,TGTGCCAGCAGTTACTCGAGTGACAGGGTAACCTACGAGCAGTACTTC
TRBV15,NA,NA,TRBJ1-5,CATSRGIVRMEPQHF,TGTGCCACCAGCAGAGGGATCGTAAGGATGGAGCCCCAGCATTTT
TRBV10-3,NA,NA,TRBJ2-2,CAISEMAGDTGELFF,TGTGCCATCAGTGAGATGGCAGGGGATACCGGGGAGCTGTTTTTT
TRBV6-5,NA,NA,TRBJ2-7,CASRGDLPSSYEQYF,TGTGCCAGCAGGGGGGACTTACCGAGTTCCTACGAGCAGTACTTC
TRBV5-5,NA,once,TRBJ1-2,CASMRTILNYGYTF,TGTGCCAGCATGAGGACCATTCTTAACTATGGCTACACCTTC
TRBV10-1,TRBD2,NA,TRBJ2-1,CASSEAGLSYNEQFF,TGCGCCAGCAGTGAAGCGGGGCTCTCCTACAATGAGCAGTTCTTC
TRBV5-6,NA,NA,TRBJ2-7,CASSPSGIWYEQYF,TGTGCCAGCAGTCCCTCGGGGATTTGGTACGAGCAGTACTTC
TRBV19,TRBD2,NA,TRBJ2-3,CASAGGGTDTQYF,TGTGCTTCGGCGGGGGGGGGCACAGATACGCAGTATTTT
TRBV6-1,NA,NA,TRBJ1-2,CASSSYYGYTF,TGTGCCAGCAGTTCGTACTATGGCTACACCTTC
TRBV2,NA,NA,TRBJ1-2,CASKTGFDYGYTF,TGTGCCAGCAAGACTGGGTTTGACTATGGCTACACCTTT
TRBV27,NA,once,TRBJ1-6,CASSSRQSYNSPLHF,TGTGCCAGCAGTTCCCGACAGAGCTATAATTCACCCCTCCACTTT
TRBV9,NA,few,TRBJ2-1,CASSVEGGSYNEQFF,TGTGCCAGCAGCGTAGAGGGTGGTTCCTACAATGAGCAGTTCTTC
TRBV7-9,TRBD1,NA,TRBJ2-6,CASSPTGTGNIANVLTF,TGTGCCAGCAGCCCAACCGGGACAGGGAATATAGCCAACGTCCTGACTTTC
TRBV7-3,TRBD1,NA,TRBJ1-3,CASSLSTGPGNTIYF,TGTGCCAGCAGCCTTTCGACAGGGCCTGGAAACACCATATATTTT
TRBV19,NA,NA,TRBJ1-5,CASSIAGDGNQPQHF,TGTGCCAGTAGTATAGCAGGGGACGGCAATCAGCCCCAGCATTTT
TRBV19,NA,NA,TRBJ2-2,CASSISRGAMAGELFF,TGTGCCAGTAGTATTTCACGGGGGGCCATGGCCGGGGAGCTGTTTTTT
TRBV3-1/TRBV3-2,NA,NA,TRBJ1-1,CASSQDFLTVNTEAFF,TGTGCCAGCAGCCAAGATTTTCTGACAGTGAACACTGAAGCTTTCTTT
TRBV2,NA,NA,TRBJ2-3,CASSEAQGVDTQYF,TGTGCCAGCAGTGAAGCCCAGGGTGTAGATACGCAGTATTTT
TRBV19,NA,NA,TRBJ1-5,CASSTESWEYSNQPQHF,TGTGCCAGTAGTACAGAATCATGGGAATATAGCAATCAGCCCCAGCATTTT
TRBV15,TRBD2,NA,TRBJ2-7,CATSRDRGLVEEQYF,TGTGCCACCAGCAGAGATCGGGGACTAGTTGAGGAGCAGTACTTC
TRBV4-1,NA,NA,TRBJ2-5,CASSQDGEGVGQETQYF,TGCGCCAGCAGCCAAGATGGTGAAGGGGTCGGTCAAGAGACCCAGTACTTC
TRBV28,TRBD1,NA,TRBJ2-5,CASSGRDRGLQETQYF,TGTGCCAGCAGTGGCCGGGACAGGGGGCTCCAAGAGACCCAGTACTTC
TRBV7-8,TRBD2,NA,TRBJ2-3,CASSTRDYLDTQYF,TGTGCCAGCAGCACCCGGGACTACCTAGATACGCAGTATTTT
TRBV9,NA,NA,TRBJ2-7,CASSSRTPSYEQYF,TGTGCCAGCAGCTCCCGGACACCCTCCTACGAGCAGTACTTC
TRBV27,NA,NA,TRBJ2-5,CASGAGMETQYF,TGTGCCAGCGGCGCGGGTATGGAGACCCAGTACTTC
TRBV30,NA,NA,TRBJ1-2,CAWSVQSGGLYGYTF,TGTGCCTGGAGTGTACAATCAGGAGGTCTCTATGGCTACACCTTC
TRBV6-5,NA,NA,TRBJ1-6,CASSFQNRVGGSPLHF,TGTGCCAGCAGTTTCCAAAACAGGGTTGGAGGTTCACCCCTCCACTTT
TRBV11-3,NA,NA,TRBJ2-2,CASSLRRGNTGELFF,TGTGCCAGCAGCTTGCGGCGGGGAAACACCGGGGAGCTGTTTTTT
TRBV27,NA,NA,TRBJ1-2,CASSLSSAGYGYTF,TGTGCCAGCAGTTTATCATCGGCTGGCTATGGCTACACCTTC
TRBV6-6,NA,NA,TRBJ1-1,CASRPEGRMNTEAFF,TGTGCCAGCAGGCCCGAGGGCCGCATGAACACTGAAGCTTTCTTT
TRBV30,NA,NA,TRBJ1-5,CAWSGGYNQPQHF,TGTGCCTGGAGTGGGGGGTACAATCAGCCCCAGCATTTT
TRBV7-2,NA,NA,TRBJ1-1,CASSLQGFTEAFF,TGTGCCAGCAGCTTACAGGGGTTCACTGAAGCTTTCTTT
TRBV6-6,NA,NA,TRBJ1-1,CASSYSGLNTEAFF,TGTGCCAGCAGTTACTCAGGGCTGAACACTGAAGCTTTCTTT
TRBV5-1,NA,NA,TRBJ1-6,CASSLLGDNSPLHF,TGCGCCAGCAGCTTGTTAGGGGATAATTCACCCCTCCACTTT
TRBV5-1,NA,once,TRBJ2-1,CASSQRDSLNEQFF,TGCGCCAGCAGCCAGCGGGACAGTCTCAATGAGCAGTTCTTC